This T cell receptor (beta chain) originates from a study of T cell responses to AZD1222 COVID-19 vaccine (dated by TCRdb to about 2021). A note on the overall study: TCR sequencing was performed for 230 to 250 trial participants, of whom around 210 were given two doses of AZD1222 and about 25 were given two doses of MenACWY control vaccine. Trial participants were enrolled by age into 18-55, 56-69 and 70-plus year subgroups, with approximately 150, 28 and 58 TCR-sequenced participants respectively.

The sample's time point label, decoded: about 28 days (+/-7) after the second vaccine dose. AZD1222 recipients with second doses at about 4 weeks or about 12 weeks were pooled, because spike-specific TCR depth and breadth did not differ between schedules. Vaccinee samples came from UK trials COV001 and COV002, including a single-blind randomized controlled phase 2/3 trial of AZD1222 (ChAdOx1 nCoV-19) in healthy adults. Trial participant PBMC samples were collected at day 0 and day 28 after the second dose for TCRbeta chain sequencing. With regard to this clone: The antigen this receptor binds is unknown. Per-base qualities were not stored, and no clone one base away is much larger.

As encoded in the germline V gene (reference sequence), CDR1 is SEHNR while CDR2 is FQNEAQ. From its cysteine to its phenylalanine, the CDR3 spans 15 amino acids. The only DNA kept is the CDR3, 45 bases in frame from the first base. V gives up 3 bases and J gives up 4 bases, and the segment between their germline ends measures 12 bases. Study-wide conclusions, independent of this receptor: Reportedly, almost half of the unique spike-specific TCRs recognized epitopes lying outside the regions that are mutated in the B.1.351 and B.1.1.7 variants. No day 14 peak-response samples were available, so repertoires were characterized only after the peak T cell response. Spike-specific TCR breadth and depth rose significantly after two AZD1222 doses compared with day 0 and with MenACWY recipients. The whole spike protein was spanned by vaccine-associated CD4 TCRs, and dominant responses were seen in regions 160-218 and 743-854. The 56-69-year group was small, and its depth increase did not reach significance, likely because of low power. Conclusions about previously exposed vaccinees are limited, since just six or seven AZD1222 recipients were seropositive for SARS-CoV-2 at baseline. Participants were mostly white British, with more females than males. The authors suggested clonal diversity may have been underestimated.

The CDR3 regions of human TCRbeta chains were subjected to immunosequencing. The original pipeline was this. Repertoire TCRs were matched against a reference library of SARS-CoV-2-specific TCRs generated with the MIRA antigen-specificity platform. Breadth meant the fraction of unique TCRs that were SARS-CoV-2-associated, whereas depth meant the fraction of total T cells that were SARS-CoV-2-associated. Using the MIRA data, each spike-specific TCR was mapped to the spike region that the TCR reacts to and placed in a CD4 or CD8 class. Log10-transformed breadth and depth values were compared by one-way ANOVA with Sidak's multiple comparisons tests. The table was pulled from immuneACCESS by TCRdb, which kept in-frame rearrangements only. Such tables lose some clones; where checked, under half of the loss comes from unresolved V genes, and the rest has no known cause. D and trimming come from the DNA, and the V and J calls and clone size come from that table. In all, the sample holds under 95,000 clones, and around nine tenths of those were seen once. Of the sample, 11% falls within the top ten clones.

The sequencing here drew on peripheral blood, taken 28 days after the second AZD1222 dose. The TCR was taken from an adult who received the AZD1222 COVID-19 vaccine. The sequence joins TRBV7-9 to TRBJ2-2; the best D guess is TRBD2, with 5 bases matching. For the CDR3, the sequence is CASSLGSGGTGELFF. The bases read TGTGCCAGCAGCTTGGGCAGCGGCGGCACCGGGGAGCTGTTTTTT.